The sample holds many counts of the clone carrying this T cell receptor (beta chain). Its antigen is still unknown. The authors prepared the TCRbeta library with unique molecular identifiers. TCRdb re-derived calls from the PCR reads in MiXCR, one entry per CDR3 protein. This table holds about 200,000 distinct CDR3 sequences, roughly 6.3% found once. CDR1 MNHEY and CDR2 SMNVEV come from the germline V gene (reference sequence). The CDR3 is made up of 16 amino acids. The V gene lost 0 bases and the J gene lost 7 bases, with 13 bases spanning the gap. This entry comes from a study of T-cell reconstitution after alpha-beta-depleted transplantation in children. Study outcomes and limitations: Reportedly, roughly two months post-transplant, alpha-beta T cells arose from several hundred expanded graft clones. When one year had passed after transplant, most T-cell counts and diversity came from newly produced T cells. Certain patients had high TCRbeta diversity at day 60, and it came from recipient T cells and thymic progenitors that survived.

The chain is built from TRBV27 and TRBJ1-6, with D perhaps matching TRBD1 (5 bases). The TCR comes from a girl under three years old with combined immunodeficiency, due to receive a stem cell transplant. Specimen: PBMCs, collected before TCRalphabeta/CD19-depleted stem cell transplant. CDR3 protein: CASSLSSGLINSPLHF. CDR3 nucleotide sequence: TGTGCCAGCAGTTTATCGTCGGGACTTATAAATTCACCCCTCCACTTT.